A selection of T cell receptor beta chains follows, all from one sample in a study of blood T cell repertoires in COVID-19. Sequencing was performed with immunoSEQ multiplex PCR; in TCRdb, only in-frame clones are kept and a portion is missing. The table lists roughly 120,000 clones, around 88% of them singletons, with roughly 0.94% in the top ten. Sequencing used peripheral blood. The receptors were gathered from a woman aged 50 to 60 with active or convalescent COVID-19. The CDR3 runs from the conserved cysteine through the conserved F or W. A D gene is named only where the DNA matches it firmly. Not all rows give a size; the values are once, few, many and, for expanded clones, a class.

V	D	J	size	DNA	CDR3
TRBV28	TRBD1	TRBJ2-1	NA	TGTGCCAGCAGTCCCGCCGAGGGACAGACCAATGAGCAGTTCTTC	CASSPAEGQTNEQFF
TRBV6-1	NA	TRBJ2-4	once	TGTGCCAGCAGTGATCCAGGGGCCAAAAACATTCAGTACTTC	CASSDPGAKNIQYF
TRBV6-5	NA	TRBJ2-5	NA	TGTGCCAGCAGTTATGGAGATTCGGAGACCCAGTACTTC	CASSYGDSETQYF
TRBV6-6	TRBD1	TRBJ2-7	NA	TGTGCCACCAAACGGACAGGGCCCTCAGAGCAGTACTTC	CATKRTGPSEQYF
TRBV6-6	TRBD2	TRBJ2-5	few	TGTGCCAGCAGTTACCCTAGCGGCCAAGAGACCCAGTACTTC	CASSYPSGQETQYF
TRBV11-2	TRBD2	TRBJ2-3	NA	TGTGCCAGCAGCATAGCGGGGACTAACACAGATACGCAGTATTTT	CASSIAGTNTDTQYF
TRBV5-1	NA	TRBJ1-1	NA	TGCGCCAGCAGCGGAGGACAGACGTCGAACACTGAAGCTTTCTTT	CASSGGQTSNTEAFF
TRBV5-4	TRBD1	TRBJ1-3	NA	TGTGCCAGCAGCCCCTGGACAGGGTCTCTCTCTGGAAACACCATATATTTT	CASSPWTGSLSGNTIYF
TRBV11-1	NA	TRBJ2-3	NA	TGTGCCAGCAGCTTAAGGGGACAAAGCACAGATACGCAGTATTTT	CASSLRGQSTDTQYF
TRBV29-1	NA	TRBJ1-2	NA	TGCAGCGTGGTGGGGCCGCGGTATGGCTACACCTTC	CSVVGPRYGYTF
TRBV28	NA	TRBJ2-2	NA	TGTGCCAGCCTAGGATGGAACACCGGGGAGCTGTTTTTT	CASLGWNTGELFF
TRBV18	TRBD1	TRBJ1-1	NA	TGTGCCAGCTCAGACCGGGACAGGGTTGGGACTGAAGCTTTCTTT	CASSDRDRVGTEAFF
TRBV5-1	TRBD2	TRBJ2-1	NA	TGCGCCAGCACCGGCGGGAGAGATGGTGAGCAGTTCTTC	CASTGGRDGEQFF
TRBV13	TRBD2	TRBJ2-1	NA	TGTGCCAGCAGCTTAGCTAGCGGGAGGGGAGATGAGCAGTTCTTC	CASSLASGRGDEQFF
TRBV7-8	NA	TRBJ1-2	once	TGTGCCAGCAGCTTAGGTTCTGACTATGGCTACACCTTC	CASSLGSDYGYTF
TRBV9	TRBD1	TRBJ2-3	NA	TGTGCCAGCAGCGGCTCCGGGACAGGGGGCGGCTCGGATACGCAGTATTTT	CASSGSGTGGGSDTQYF
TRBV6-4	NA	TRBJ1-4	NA	TGTGCCAGCAACCGAGGGATTTTTAATGAAAAACTGTTTTTT	CASNRGIFNEKLFF
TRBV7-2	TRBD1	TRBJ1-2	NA	TGTGCCAGCAGCTTGATGACAGGGAAAGTCTATGGCTACACCTTC	CASSLMTGKVYGYTF
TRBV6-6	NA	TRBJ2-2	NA	TGTGCCAGCAGCCCCGGGACCGGGGAGCTGTTTTTT	CASSPGTGELFF
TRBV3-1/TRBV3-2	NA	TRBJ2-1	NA	TGTGCCAGCAGCCTCGGGACTCCCCTGCCCCATGAGCAGTTCTTC	CASSLGTPLPHEQFF
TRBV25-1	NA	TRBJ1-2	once	TGTGCCAGCAGTCGCCCAGGGTACTACGGCTACACCTTC	CASSRPGYYGYTF
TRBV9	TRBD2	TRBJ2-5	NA	TGTGCCAGCAGCCGCGGCGGGAGGGCCGGGGAGACCCAGTACTTC	CASSRGGRAGETQYF
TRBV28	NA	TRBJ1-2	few	TGTGCCAGCAGTTACAGGGAAGGCTATGGCTACACCTTC	CASSYREGYGYTF
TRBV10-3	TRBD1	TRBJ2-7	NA	TGTGCCATCAGTGACCCGGGACAGGGGGTCCACGAGCAGTACTTC	CAISDPGQGVHEQYF
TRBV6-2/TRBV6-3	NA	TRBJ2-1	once	TGTGCCAGCAGTAACACCAGGGTAGGCCCCAATGAGCAGTTCTTC	CASSNTRVGPNEQFF
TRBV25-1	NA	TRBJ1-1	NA	TGTGCCAGCAGCCAGACTTGGGAGGGCACTGAAGCTTTCTTT	CASSQTWEGTEAFF
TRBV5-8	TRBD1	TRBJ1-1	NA	TGTGCCAGCAGCGCCACGACAGGGTCGTGGGATGAAGCTTTCTTT	CASSATTGSWDEAFF
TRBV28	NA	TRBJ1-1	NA	TGTGCCAGCAGGGTCCTTATCAGGGAAAGGGAAACGAAGGTCAGACGGAACACTGAAGCTTTCTTT	CASRVLIRERETKVRRNTEAFF
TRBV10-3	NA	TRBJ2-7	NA	TGTGCCATCAGTGAGCTACGGGTGACCTCCTACGAGCAGTACTTC	CAISELRVTSYEQYF
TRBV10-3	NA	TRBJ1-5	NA	TGTGCCATCAGTGAGTCGGAGCTTGGTCAGCCCCAGCATTTT	CAISESELGQPQHF
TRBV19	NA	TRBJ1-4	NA	TGTGCCAGTAGTATTTGGGCCAACAGGGATGAAAAACTGTTTTTT	CASSIWANRDEKLFF
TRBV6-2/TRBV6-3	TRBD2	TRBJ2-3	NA	TGTGCCAGCAGTTATCGAAGCGGGAGAAATTTGGTAGATACGCAGTATTTT	CASSYRSGRNLVDTQYF
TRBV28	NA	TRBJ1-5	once	TGTGCCAGCAGGCCTCCGGGGTCAAATCAGCCCCAGCATTTT	CASRPPGSNQPQHF
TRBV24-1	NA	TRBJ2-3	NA	TGTGCCACCAGTGATTATGGCCTCACAGATACGCAGTATTTT	CATSDYGLTDTQYF
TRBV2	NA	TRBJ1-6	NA	TGTGCCAGCAGCGAAGGACAGTTTTTTTCCTCCTATAATTCACCCCTCCACTTT	CASSEGQFFSSYNSPLHF
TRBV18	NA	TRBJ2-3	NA	TGTGCCAGCTCACCTGTACTAGCAGATACGCAGTATTTT	CASSPVLADTQYF
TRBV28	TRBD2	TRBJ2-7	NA	TGTGCCAGCAGCCCGAGGACTAGCGGCTCCTACGAGCAGTACTTC	CASSPRTSGSYEQYF
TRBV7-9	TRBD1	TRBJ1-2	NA	TGTGCCAGCAACCCGGGACAGGGGAACTATGGCTACACCTTC	CASNPGQGNYGYTF
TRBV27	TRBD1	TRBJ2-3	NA	TGTGCCAGCAGTCTCGGGACAGGTGGGAGGGATACGCAGTATTTT	CASSLGTGGRDTQYF
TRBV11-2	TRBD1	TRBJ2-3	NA	TGTGCCAGCAGCTTAGATCGCCGGCAGGGGGAATTCACAGATACGCAGTATTTT	CASSLDRRQGEFTDTQYF
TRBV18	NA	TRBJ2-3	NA	TGTGCCAGCTCACCTTCTCGGAGCACAGATACGCAGTATTTT	CASSPSRSTDTQYF
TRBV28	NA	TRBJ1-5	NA	TGTGCCAGCAGTTTTCCGAGCAATCAGCCCCAGCATTTT	CASSFPSNQPQHF
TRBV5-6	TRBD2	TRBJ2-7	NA	TGTGCCAGCAGCTGGGGGACTACCCCTAAGGAGCAGTACTTC	CASSWGTTPKEQYF
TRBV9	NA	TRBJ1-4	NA	TGTGCCAGCAGCTCCCAGGACGGACTTTATGAAAAACTGTTTTTT	CASSSQDGLYEKLFF
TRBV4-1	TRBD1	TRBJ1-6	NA	TGCGCCAGCAGCCAAGGGGGCCCGGGACAGGGACTTTCACCCCTCCACTTT	CASSQGGPGQGLSPLHF
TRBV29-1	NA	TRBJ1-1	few	TGCAGCGTTGTCACGGACATGAACACTGAAGCTTTCTTT	CSVVTDMNTEAFF
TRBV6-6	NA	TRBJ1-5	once	TGTGCCAGCAGTCAGGACAGCAATGGAAATCAGCCCCAGCATTTT	CASSQDSNGNQPQHF
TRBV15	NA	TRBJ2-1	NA	TGTGCCACCAGCTGGGGGGGGGCGGCTTACAATGAGCAGTTCTTC	CATSWGGAAYNEQFF
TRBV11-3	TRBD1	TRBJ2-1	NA	TGTGCCAGCAGCTCTGAATGGACAGGGAGACGGTTCTTC	CASSSEWTGRRFF
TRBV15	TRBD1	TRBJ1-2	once	TGTGCCACCAGCAGGACACCGGGACAGGGTGACTATGGCTACACCTTC	CATSRTPGQGDYGYTF
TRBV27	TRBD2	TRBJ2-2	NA	TGTGCCAGCAGTTTACGGCTAGCGGGTAACACCGGGGAGCTGTTTTTT	CASSLRLAGNTGELFF
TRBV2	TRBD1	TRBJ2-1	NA	TGTGCCAGCAGGACGGGACAGGGCCCCTACAATGAGCAGTTCTTC	CASRTGQGPYNEQFF
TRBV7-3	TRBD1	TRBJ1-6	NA	TGTGCCAGCAGCTTAAGGGGGTGGGGACAGAGCTATAATTCACCCCTCCACTTT	CASSLRGWGQSYNSPLHF
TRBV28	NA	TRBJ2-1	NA	TGTGCCAGCAGTTCGGGGTTCTACTCCTACAATGAGCAGTTCTTC	CASSSGFYSYNEQFF